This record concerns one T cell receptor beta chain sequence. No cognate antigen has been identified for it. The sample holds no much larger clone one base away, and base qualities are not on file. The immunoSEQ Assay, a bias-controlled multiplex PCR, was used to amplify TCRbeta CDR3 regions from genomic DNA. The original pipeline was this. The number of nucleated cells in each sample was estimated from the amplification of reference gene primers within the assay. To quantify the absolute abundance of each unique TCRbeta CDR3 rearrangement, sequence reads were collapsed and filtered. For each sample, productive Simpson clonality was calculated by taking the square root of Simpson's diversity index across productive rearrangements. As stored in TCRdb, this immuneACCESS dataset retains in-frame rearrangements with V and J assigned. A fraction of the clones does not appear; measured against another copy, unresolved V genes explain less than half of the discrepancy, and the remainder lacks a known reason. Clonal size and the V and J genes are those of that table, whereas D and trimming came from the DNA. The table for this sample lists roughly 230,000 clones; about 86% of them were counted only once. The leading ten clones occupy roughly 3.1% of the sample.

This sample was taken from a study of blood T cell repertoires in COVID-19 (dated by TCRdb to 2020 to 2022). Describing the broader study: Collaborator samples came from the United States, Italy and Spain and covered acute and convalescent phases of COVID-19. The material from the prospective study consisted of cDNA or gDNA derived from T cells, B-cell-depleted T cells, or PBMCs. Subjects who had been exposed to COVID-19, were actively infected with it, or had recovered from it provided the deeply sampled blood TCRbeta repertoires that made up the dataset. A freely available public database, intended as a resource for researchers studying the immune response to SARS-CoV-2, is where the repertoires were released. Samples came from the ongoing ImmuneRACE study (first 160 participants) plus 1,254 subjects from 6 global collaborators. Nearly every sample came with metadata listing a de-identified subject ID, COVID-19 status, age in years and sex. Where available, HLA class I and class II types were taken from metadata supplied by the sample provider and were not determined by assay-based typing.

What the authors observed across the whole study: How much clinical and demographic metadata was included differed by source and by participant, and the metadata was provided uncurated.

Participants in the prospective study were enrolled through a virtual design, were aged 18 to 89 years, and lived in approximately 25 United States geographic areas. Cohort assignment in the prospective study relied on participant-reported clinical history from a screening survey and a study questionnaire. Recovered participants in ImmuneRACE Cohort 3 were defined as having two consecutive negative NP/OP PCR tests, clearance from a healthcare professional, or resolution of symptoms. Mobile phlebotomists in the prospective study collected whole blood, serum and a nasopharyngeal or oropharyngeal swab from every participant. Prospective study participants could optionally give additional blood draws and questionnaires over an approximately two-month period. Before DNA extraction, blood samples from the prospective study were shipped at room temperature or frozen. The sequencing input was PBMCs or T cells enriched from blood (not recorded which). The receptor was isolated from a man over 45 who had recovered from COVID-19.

The DNA reads as follows: TGTGCCACCAGCGTGGGACAGGGAAACGAGCAGTACTTC. Its protein product is CATSVGQGNEQYF. The receptor chain draws on TRBV15 and TRBJ2-7; TRBD1 aligns with 9 central bases. V is trimmed back by 5 bases and J by 5 bases, and the junction contains 4 bases that no gene match accounts for. The CDR3 has 13 amino acids, counting the end cysteine and phenylalanine. The sequence is cut down to CDR3 DNA, 39 bases in frame from base 1. CDR1 and CDR2 are read off the germline V gene (reference sequence) as LNHNV and YYDKDF.